This entry concerns a single TCR beta chain. Its antigen is not known. This CDR3 contains 16 residues. The J segment lost 3 bases and the V segment lost 0 bases, leaving 6 bases of the junction unmatched. Germline-derived CDR1 and CDR2 are KGHSH and LQKENI. Whereas donors were nominally healthy upon sampling, unrecorded immune exposures were probable. This sample was included in a study of cytomegalovirus exposure and HLA in healthy donors. Broader study findings: In a later analysis, DRB1 alleles had the most associated TCRs; HLA-C alleles the fewest. Presence/absence analysis assumed near-uniform sequencing depth across donors.

A multiplex PCR was run with 60 Vbeta primers and 13 Jbeta primers. Libraries were prepared by immunoSEQ multiplex PCR; TCRdb keeps only in-frame clonotypes and omits some of them. The sample consists of approximately 150,000 clones, around three quarters of them appearing once. The receptor was derived from a woman in her thirties or forties in good health and CMV-seronegative. The rearrangement links TRBV18 to TRBJ2-7; 9 bases fit TRBD1. The sample taken for sequencing was PBMCs. The CDR3 nucleotides read TGTGCCAGCTCACCACCGCGACAGGGGGTACGCTACGAGCAGTACTTC. Protein product: CASSPPRQGVRYEQYF.